The 12 T cell receptor beta chains reported below all come from one sample, sequenced in a study of shared clonotypes between healthy human individuals. Only CD45RO-negative cells positively selected for CCR7 counted as naive CD8 cells, so terminally differentiated effector memory CD45RA+ cells were excluded. Assay: immunoSEQ multiplex PCR; the TCRdb copy retains only in-frame clones and omits some. The repertoire holds millions of clones, under 95% seen once, with more than 1.5% in the top ten. What was sequenced was naive CD8+ T cells from PBMCs. These receptors came from a man in his late teens or twenties in good health. Some clones in this sample may be carry-over from other donors' samples.

This chain connects TRBV7-2 to TRBJ2-3; D not certain. The CDR3 covers 15 residues. Trimming took 5 bases from V and 0 from J, leaving 12 bases between them. Germline values: CDR1 SGHTA, CDR2 FQGNSA. The DNA of the CDR3 is TGTGCCAGCAGCCCTGTGGCTCGTAGCACAGATACGCAGTATTTT. It is translated as CASSPVARSTDTQYF.

The V call is TRBV6-1, the J call TRBJ2-7, with 7 positions matching TRBD1. V trimming: 0 bases; J trimming: 4 bases; junction bases outside the gene matches: 12. CDR1 is MNHNS, CDR2 SASEGT, per germline. The CDR3 covers 17 residues. The CDR3 coding sequence is TGTGCCAGCAGTGAAGCGTTGGACGGCGGCAGGGGGTACGAGCAGTACTTC. Translated, it gives CASSEALDGGRGYEQYF.

V gene TRBV13 combines with J gene TRBJ1-5; 9 bases are a match to TRBD1. Germline CDR1 is PRHDT and CDR2 is FYEKMQ (reference sequence). The CDR3 totals 13 residues. V lost 5 bases and J lost 7; bases outside the gene matches: 3. Written as DNA, the CDR3 is TGTGCCAGCAGCGGGGGGACAGGGCAGCCCCAGCATTTT. Translating it yields CASSGGTGQPQHF.

This clone was observed a single time. At the DNA level, this CDR3 is encoded by other sequences in the same sample as well. V usage is TRBV27 and J usage is TRBJ2-1; 7 bases line up with TRBD2. The ends lost 0 bases at V and 4 bases at J; junction bases unmatched: 3. Germline CDR1 and CDR2: MNHEY and SMNVEV (reference sequence). CDR3 size: 15 residues. CDR3 loop: CASSLSGEGYNEQFF. The DNA for the CDR3 is TGTGCCAGCAGTTTATCGGGGGAGGGTTACAATGAGCAGTTCTTC.

CDR3 bases: TGTGCCAGCAGCTTAGATGCTTGGCAGAACACTGAAGCTTTCTTT. It encodes CASSLDAWQNTEAFF. The chain carries TRBV11-2 and TRBJ1-1; D not certain. CDR3 size: 15 residues. Germline V lookup: CDR1 SGHAT, CDR2 FQNNGV. Between the trimmed V and J ends, which lost 0 bases and 1 base, there was a span of 9 bases.

This chain joins TRBV29-1 and TRBJ2-2; the D is unclear. This CDR3 has 13 amino acids. The germline CDR1 and CDR2 sequences are SQVTM and ANQGSEA. V dropped 7 bases and J dropped 1 base, with 10 bases sitting between them. The chain's CDR3 is CSGIEENTGELFF. CDR3 nucleotides: TGCAGCGGAATCGAGGAGAACACCGGGGAGCTGTTTTTT.

This sequence joins TRBV7-2 and TRBJ2-5, with 9 bases matching TRBD1. CDR1 and CDR2 (germline): SGHTA, FQGNSA. This CDR3 has 14 amino acids. Losses at the gene ends were 8 bases for V and 0 bases for J; bases not matched to a gene: 4. In DNA, the CDR3 is TGTGCCAGCCGGGACAGGGCGTACCAAGAGACCCAGTACTTC. Amino acids: CASRDRAYQETQYF.

Notes on this clone: This specimen includes other DNA sequences encoding the same CDR3. The rearrangement joins TRBV2 to TRBJ2-1; 8 bases map to TRBD2. V was pared by 3 bases and J by 4 bases, with 5 bases of the junction left unmatched. The CDR3 consists of 15 residues. The germline gives CDR1 SNHLY, CDR2 FYNNEI. CDR3: CASSELAGPYNEQFF. The CDR3 DNA is TGTGCCAGCAGTGAGCTAGCGGGTCCTTACAATGAGCAGTTCTTC.

CDR3: CASSPQGRLNTEAFF. Here the CDR3 DNA reads TGTGCCAGCAGCCCCCAGGGCAGGTTGAACACTGAAGCTTTCTTT. The chain joins TRBV9 to TRBJ1-1; weak D call: TRBD1 (5 bases). Trimming shortened V by 4 bases and J by 0 bases, and 13 bases separated the two germline ends. This CDR3 comprises 15 residues. In germline, CDR1 is SGDLS, CDR2 YYNGEE.

V is TRBV27 and J is TRBJ2-7; 9 bases agree with TRBD2. Germline CDR1 is MNHEY and CDR2 is SMNVEV (reference sequence). This CDR3 has 16 amino acids. The trim removed 5 bases at V and 2 bases at J, leaving 10 bases unmatched. CDR3 sequence reads: CASSPVSGSGPYEQYF. The CDR3 DNA follows: TGTGCCAGCAGTCCCGTTAGCGGGAGCGGCCCCTACGAGCAGTACTTC.

The V gene is TRBV6-5, the J gene TRBJ2-2; D unresolved. In germline, CDR1 is MNHEY, CDR2 SVGAGI. V lost 6 bases and J lost 6, with 8 bases in between. CDR3 length: 12 amino acids. CDR3 sequence (DNA): TGTGCCAGCAGCGCTGCCTCCGGGGAGCTGTTTTTT. Translating gives CASSAASGELFF.

This clone has a single count. The chain combines TRBV7-9 with TRBJ2-7; 7 bases are a match to TRBD1. J was trimmed by 6 bases and V by 4 bases; bases with no gene match: 9. Germline V gene data show CDR1 as SEHNR and CDR2 as FQNEAQ (reference sequence). The CDR3 runs 14 residues. CDR3 sequence: CASSSRDSPIEQYF. CDR3 DNA sequence: TGTGCCAGCAGCTCCCGGGACAGTCCCATCGAGCAGTACTTC.